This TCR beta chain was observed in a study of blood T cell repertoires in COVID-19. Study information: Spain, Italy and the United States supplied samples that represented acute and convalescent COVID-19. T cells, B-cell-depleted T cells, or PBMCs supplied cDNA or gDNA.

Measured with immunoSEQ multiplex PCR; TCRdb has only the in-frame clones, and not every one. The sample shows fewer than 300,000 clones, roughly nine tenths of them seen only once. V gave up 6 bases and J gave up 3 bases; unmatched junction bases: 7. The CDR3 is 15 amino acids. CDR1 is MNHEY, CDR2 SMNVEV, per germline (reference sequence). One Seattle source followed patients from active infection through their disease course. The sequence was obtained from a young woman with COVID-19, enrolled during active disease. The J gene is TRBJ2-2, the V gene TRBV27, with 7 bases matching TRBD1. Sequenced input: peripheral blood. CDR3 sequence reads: CASSKRQGYTGELFF. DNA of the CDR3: TGTGCCAGCAGCAAAAGACAGGGCTACACCGGGGAGCTGTTTTTT.